This paragraph reports one T cell receptor (beta chain). The time point here: patch test 1, 2 weeks after DPC sensitization. The treatment was: therapeutic diphenylcyclopropenone sensitization with weekly scalp DPC. The sample comes from a study of human T cells and chemical hapten exposure. There are 15 residues in the CDR3. CDR1 MDHEN and CDR2 SYDVKM come from the germline V gene. Trimming cost V 3 bases and J 7 bases; bases outside gene matches: 6. The study used a library that attached unique molecular identifiers to individual cDNA molecules. TCRdb used MiXCR to reprocess the RACE reads, holding one entry per CDR3 protein. The sample gives 180,000 or so distinct CDR3 sequences, roughly 15% of which show up once; 1.5% to 2% is in the top ten.

The chain joins TRBV28 to TRBJ1-6; 7 bases map to TRBD1. The clonotype was recovered from a woman in her 30s with alopecia areata. Some clones in this sample may be carry-over from other donors' samples. The sample in question was whole blood, obtained in connection with sensitization to the hapten diphenylcyclopropenone (DPC). The CDR3 DNA sequence: TGTGCCAGCAGTTTCGGGGGACAGCTAAATTCACCCCTCCACTTT. It specifies CASSFGGQLNSPLHF.